These 7 T cell receptor beta chains were sequenced from one sample in a study of CD8 T cells in Susac syndrome. Random hexamers were used to reverse transcribe the RNA input (about 0.45 to 1 ug). TCRdb reprocessed the immunoSEQ multiplex PCR reads via MiXCR and lists one record per CDR3 protein. This sample has more than 250,000 distinct CDR3 sequences; 92% occur once, and the top ten carry roughly 0.064%. Sequencing was done on a sample of CD4+ T cells from PBMCs. These receptors were obtained from a human donor with multiple sclerosis.

This chain uses TRBV2 with TRBJ2-1; TRBD1 aligns across 10 bases. The CDR3 length is 15 residues. Germline values: CDR1 SNHLY, CDR2 FYNNEI. The trim removed 4 bases at V and 6 bases at J, leaving 6 bases unmatched. DNA for the CDR3: TGTGCCAGCAGTGCCCGGGACAGGGGTTTCAATGAGCAGTTCTTC. Its translation: CASSARDRGFNEQFF.

For this clonotype: The junction differs from germline at one of its ends, possibly a read error. The rearrangement joins TRBV29-1 to TRBJ1-1; no firm D call. The germline gives CDR1 SQVTM, CDR2 ANQGSEA. This CDR3 region has 12 residues. The DNA for the CDR3 is TGCAGCGTTGGTCCCTGGGGAGCTGAGGCTTTCTTT. It is translated as CSVGPWGAEAFF.

The chain recombines TRBV6-5 with TRBJ2-7; a weak D match, TRBD2 (6 bases). The CDR3 loop spans 14 amino acids. V was trimmed by 6 bases and J by 0 bases, leaving 12 bases between them. Per the germline V gene, CDR1 is MNHEY and CDR2 is SVGAGI. In nucleotides, the CDR3 is TGTGCCAGCAGGGGACTCATGAGCTCCTACGAGCAGTACTTC. It is translated as CASRGLMSSYEQYF.

This clonotype has just one count. The chain links TRBV6-5 to TRBJ2-3; D is unclear. The CDR3 has 11 amino acids. In germline, CDR1 is MNHEY, CDR2 SVGAGI. The V and J ends lost 6 bases and 6 bases respectively, with 7 bases between them. CDR3 sequence (DNA): TGTGCCAGCAGGCTTAGTGATACGCAGTATTTT. Translation: CASRLSDTQYF.

The V gene is TRBV9, the J gene TRBJ2-1, with D perhaps matching TRBD2 (5 bases). This CDR3 spans 15 amino acids. Germline V lookup: CDR1 SGDLS, CDR2 YYNGEE. The germline V and J ends were trimmed by 0 bases and 4 bases, with 11 bases remaining between them. CDR3 DNA: TGTGCCAGCAGCGTAGAGGGAGCTCGGTACAATGAGCAGTTCTTC. Translation: CASSVEGARYNEQFF.

This rearrangement joins TRBV3-1 to TRBJ2-5; D ambiguous. The CDR3 totals 15 residues. V dropped 2 bases and J dropped 0 bases, with 10 bases sitting between them. CDR1 and CDR2 from the germline V gene are LGHDT and YNNKEL (reference sequence). This chain's CDR3 is CASSQLDPDQETQYF. The CDR3 region has the DNA TGTGCCAGCAGCCAACTAGACCCCGACCAAGAGACCCAGTACTTC.

The rearrangement uses TRBV20-1 and TRBJ1-3; no clear D gene. Trimming took off 0 bases at V and 7 bases at J, with 13 bases between the two ends. Germline V gives CDR1 DFQATT, CDR2 SNEGSKA (reference sequence). This CDR3 contains 14 residues. DNA for the CDR3: TGCAGTGCTAGAGATTCCTACTTAGCGAACACCATATATTTT. Protein product: CSARDSYLANTIYF.